This record looks at one T cell receptor beta chain sequence and its context. The data stem from a study of naive and memory T cell subsets. The CDR3 is 14 amino acids. In germline, CDR1 is SGHRS, CDR2 YFSETQ. Trimming stripped 0 bases from V and 4 bases from J, with 11 bases between. TCR cDNA received a 3' ligated oligonucleotide that carried a UMI. Four PCR rounds used nested alpha and beta constant region primers plus the SP2 primer. TCRdb ran MiXCR on the 5' RACE reads and lists one entry per CDR3 protein. In the table there are 55,000 to 70,000 distinct CDR3 sequences, about 7% of which are singletons.

The chain is built from TRBV5-1 and TRBJ2-7, with D perhaps TRBD2 (6 bases). This receptor was identified in a male donor in good health. In nucleotides, the CDR3 is TGCGCCAGCAGCTTGGAGGCAGGGAGGTACGAGCAGTACTTC. Its protein is CASSLEAGRYEQYF.